The sequence of this T cell receptor beta chain was determined in a study of blood T cell repertoires in COVID-19. Study background: Acute-phase and convalescent COVID-19 samples originated in the United States, Italy and Spain. Sources were T cells, B-cell-depleted T cells, or PBMCs; the material itself was cDNA or gDNA.

Original methodology: Nucleated cell counts were estimated from reference gene primer amplification. Assay: immunoSEQ multiplex PCR; the TCRdb copy retains only in-frame clones and omits some. V and J calls and clone size are as listed in that table; D and trimming were resolved from the DNA. This table has about 140,000 clones, 81% appearing once. Germline lookup yields CDR1 SGHRS and CDR2 YFSETQ. This CDR3 comprises 14 residues. The V gene end was trimmed by 3 bases and the J gene end by 6 bases; junction bases not matched to a gene: 6. Source material: peripheral blood. This receptor was identified in a human donor in a cohort sampled during active COVID-19. This chain uses TRBV5-1 with TRBJ2-7; 10 nucleotides line up with TRBD1. The CDR3 sequence: CASSWNRDRGEQYF. In DNA form, the CDR3 reads TGCGCCAGCAGCTGGAACCGGGACAGGGGCGAGCAGTACTTC.